The 28 T cell receptor beta chains in this list originate from one sample, sequenced in a study of T cell repertoires in cytomegalovirus infection (dated 2019 in TCRdb). Explained via the paper, the treatment or condition label denotes: in vitro stimulation with specific CMV peptide epitopes to enrich CMV-specific T cells. Antigens for these TCRs are unknown. The sample was run on an Illumina HiSeq 1500. Starting from the raw public reads, TCRdb applied fastp trimming at Q25, assembled clones with MiXCR and retained in-frame beta chains. For every CDR3 protein sequence, its rows merge into one entry that carries the most common genes and DNA. This sample holds roughly 51,000 distinct CDR3 sequences; roughly a fifth were observed only once. Roughly 29% of the sample belongs to the ten largest clones. The source material was CD8+ T cells from cultured PBMCs, sampled from culture after CMV antigen stimulation. These TCRs come from a human donor in good health (CMV status not recorded). Some clones in this sample may be carry-over from other donors' samples.

The chain is built from TRBV10-1 and TRBJ1-1; D gene unclear. Germline lookup yields CDR1 WNHNN and CDR2 SYGVQD (reference sequence). This CDR3 region has 13 residues. V lost 6 bases and J lost 1, with 9 bases in between. CDR3 loop: CASSETANTEAFF. Written as DNA, the CDR3 is TGCGCCAGCAGCGAGACGGCGAACACTGAAGCTTTCTTT.

In its sample, this clonotype was seen many times. At one end, the junction sequence differs from germline, possibly due to a read error. The J gene is TRBJ2-5, the V gene TRBV12-5; 10 bases fit TRBD2. The CDR3 has 12 residues. From germline, CDR1 is LGHNT and CDR2 FRNRAP. CDR3 bases: TGTGCTAGTGGTTTGGGGGCCGGGACTAGCGACTTC. Translating gives CASGLGAGTSDF.

The V call is TRBV4-1, the J call TRBJ2-3, with D unresolved. There are 13 residues in the CDR3. Germline CDR1 and CDR2: MGHRA and YSYEKL. Trimming took off 1 base at V and 4 bases at J, with 6 bases between the two ends. The CDR3 nucleotides are TGCGCCAGCAGCCAAGTCTCTCCAGATACGCAGTATTTT. It codes for CASSQVSPDTQYF.

The chain is built from TRBV7-2 and TRBJ1-1; D gene uncertain. Trimming removed 1 base at V and 1 base at J, with 4 bases between. Germline V lookup: CDR1 SGHTA, CDR2 FQGNSA. There are 13 residues in the CDR3. The CDR3 loop is CASSLVPNTEAFF. In nucleotides, the CDR3 is TGTGCCAGCAGCTTAGTGCCGAACACTGAAGCTTTCTTT. Full variable domain (remainder filled in from reference TRBV7-2 and TRBJ1-1): GAGVSQSPSNKVTEKGKDVELRCDPISGHTALYWYRQSLGQGLEFLIYFQGNSAPDKSGLPSDRFSAERTGGSVSTLTIQRTQQEDSAVYLCASSLVPNTEAFFGQGTRLTVV.

This clonotype was found a few times. V and J are TRBV11-2 and TRBJ2-7, with TRBD1 matching over 8 bases. This CDR3 is 14 amino acids long. Unmatched junction bases numbered 3, after V lost 3 bases and J lost 2 bases. Germline loops: CDR1 SGHAT, CDR2 FQNNGV. The CDR3 DNA reads TGTGCCAGCAGCTTTACGGGACAGGCCTACGAGCAGTACTTC. As protein: CASSFTGQAYEQYF. The whole variable domain, filled in from reference TRBV11-2 and TRBJ2-7, reads EAGVAQSPRYKIIEKRQSVAFWCNPISGHATLYWYQQILGQGPKLLIQFQNNGVVDDSQLPKDRFSAERLKGVDSTLKIQPAKLEDSAVYLCASSFTGQAYEQYFGPGTRLTVT.

The sample holds many counts of this clonotype. The CDR3 DNA follows: TGTGCCAGCAGCTTCAATGAGCAGTTCTTC. Amino acids: CASSFNEQFF. The chain recombines TRBV7-2 with TRBJ2-1; D is unresolved. Trimming removed 3 bases from V and 6 bases from J, with 0 bases in between. The CDR3 spans 10 residues. The germline CDR1 and CDR2 sequences are SGHTA and FQGNSA.

The table lists this clonotype with a few counts. The chain carries TRBV6-2 or TRBV6-3 and TRBJ2-1; 7 positions agree with TRBD2. This CDR3 region has 14 residues. V lost 8 bases, J lost 2 bases, and 6 bases stayed unmatched. Per germline, CDR1 MNHEY and CDR2 SVGEGT. CDR3 sequence (DNA): TGTGCCAGCCAGGCGGGGGTCGCCTACAATGAGCAGTTCTTC. Protein sequence: CASQAGVAYNEQFF.

This clonotype was seen a few times. The chain joins TRBV7-6 to TRBJ2-7; 9 bases line up with TRBD1. V lost 5 bases, J lost 6 bases, and 11 bases stayed unmatched. Germline assignment: CDR1 SGHVS and CDR2 FNYEAQ. This CDR3 comprises 15 residues. The CDR3 nucleotides read TGTGCCAGCAGCCCCTGGACAGGGGCGAGGGGCGAGCAGTACTTC. It is translated as CASSPWTGARGEQYF.

The chain employs TRBV28 and TRBJ1-6; D ambiguous. This CDR3 spans 12 amino acids. The germline V and J ends were trimmed by 7 bases and 13 bases, with 14 bases remaining between them. Germline CDR1 MDHEN, CDR2 SYDVKM. In nucleotides, the CDR3 is TGTGCCAGCACCCCCCCCCGCGGGCCCCTCCACTTT. It translates to CASTPPRGPLHF.

This clonotype was seen many times. The rearrangement joins TRBV5-5 to TRBJ2-5, with D maybe TRBD1 (6 bases). V was shortened by 4 bases and J by 0 bases, with 10 bases between the two germline ends. Looked up from germline, CDR1 is SGHKS and CDR2 is YYEKEE (reference sequence). This CDR3 spans 14 amino acids. The chain's CDR3 is CASSIRTDQETQYF. The CDR3 DNA is TGTGCCAGCAGCATACGGACAGACCAAGAGACCCAGTACTTC.

The rearrangement uses TRBV6-2 or TRBV6-3 and TRBJ2-5; D is ambiguous. There are 16 residues in the CDR3. Trimming took 4 bases from V and 0 from J, leaving 15 bases between them. The V gene's germline CDR1 is MNHEY and CDR2 SVGEGT. As DNA, the CDR3 is TGTGCCAGCAGTTCCCGAGGCACACGGTACCAAGAGACCCAGTACTTC. It encodes CASSSRGTRYQETQYF.

This chain connects TRBV7-2 to TRBJ2-5; a possible D gene is TRBD1 (6 bases). The CDR3 consists of 14 residues. Germline V CDR1 and CDR2: SGHTA, FQGNSA. Trimming removed 1 base at V and 5 bases at J, with 11 bases between. The CDR3 region has the DNA TGTGCCAGCAGCTTAGGGGCAGGGGCTGAGACCCAGTACTTC. Translating it yields CASSLGAGAETQYF. Using reference TRBV7-2 and TRBJ2-5 for the parts outside the CDR3, the full variable domain is GAGVSQSPSNKVTEKGKDVELRCDPISGHTALYWYRQSLGQGLEFLIYFQGNSAPDKSGLPSDRFSAERTGGSVSTLTIQRTQQEDSAVYLCASSLGAGAETQYFGPGTRLLVL.

In its sample, this clonotype was seen a few times. V is TRBV7-2 and J is TRBJ1-2; 7 bases fit TRBD1. Losses at the gene ends were 2 bases for V and 3 bases for J; bases not matched to a gene: 12. This CDR3 has 17 amino acids. Germline V lookup: CDR1 SGHTA, CDR2 FQGNSA. In DNA form, the CDR3 reads TGTGCCAGCAGCTTATCCCCTCGACAGGGATTGGACTATGGCTACACCTTC. It codes for CASSLSPRQGLDYGYTF.

J is TRBJ2-3 and V is TRBV5-1; D gene ambiguous. Trimming left V 0 bases short and J 2 bases short, with 16 bases between. The CDR3 spans 17 residues. The germline gives CDR1 SGHRS, CDR2 YFSETQ. The CDR3 coding sequence is TGCGCCAGCAGCTTGGCCGGCCTTTTCTCATCCACAGATACGCAGTATTTT. It specifies CASSLAGLFSSTDTQYF.

The chain joins TRBV24-1 to TRBJ2-1; no clear D. V shed 5 bases and J shed 2 bases, with 3 bases lying between them. CDR1 and CDR2 from the germline V gene are KGHDR and SFDVKD. The CDR3 is 12 residues long. The CDR3 sequence: CATSGAYNEQFF. The CDR3 region has the DNA TGTGCCACCAGTGGGGCCTACAATGAGCAGTTCTTC.

The chain has TRBV15 and TRBJ1-2; 9 bases fit TRBD1. Germline V gene lookup returns CDR1 LNHNV and CDR2 YYDKDF (reference sequence). The ends lost 5 bases at V and 3 bases at J; junction bases unmatched: 7. The CDR3 extends over 15 amino acids. Here the CDR3 reads CATSPQGQGDYGYTF. CDR3 in DNA: TGTGCCACCAGCCCACAGGGACAGGGAGACTATGGCTACACCTTC.

Written as DNA, the CDR3 is TGTGCCAGCAGCTCCAAGACAGGGGACGAGCAGTACTTC. Encoded protein: CASSSKTGDEQYF. The rearrangement uses TRBV7-9 and TRBJ2-7; 8 bases map to TRBD1. This CDR3 spans 13 amino acids. CDR1 and CDR2 (germline): SEHNR, FQNEAQ (reference sequence). V lost 4 bases, J lost 5 bases, and 4 bases stayed unmatched. Using reference TRBV7-9 and TRBJ2-7 for the parts outside the CDR3, the full variable domain is DTGVSQNPRHKITKRGQNVTFRCDPISEHNRLYWYRQTLGQGPEFLTYFQNEAQLEKSRLLSDRFSAERPKGSFSTLEIQRTEQGDSAMYLCASSSKTGDEQYFGPGTRLTVT.

The chain is built from TRBV27 and TRBJ1-1; D is uncertain. CDR3 length: 16 residues. V lost 5 bases to trimming and J lost 0 bases, with 16 bases between them. In germline, CDR1 is MNHEY, CDR2 SMNVEV (reference sequence). The CDR3 protein is CASSLKTSLMNTEAFF. The CDR3 DNA sequence: TGTGCCAGCAGTCTAAAGACAAGCCTAATGAACACTGAAGCTTTCTTT.

The chain is built from TRBV7-2 and TRBJ2-7; a possible D gene is TRBD2 (6 bases). The CDR3 loop spans 18 amino acids. CDR1 is SGHTA, CDR2 FQGNSA, per germline. V lost 2 bases and J 4 bases, leaving 24 bases between the germline ends. The CDR3 is CASSLIGGKVRRGYEQYF. CDR3 coding DNA: TGTGCCAGCAGCTTAATTGGGGGGAAAGTGAGGCGGGGATACGAGCAGTACTTC.

This clonotype was seen a handful of times. V usage is TRBV6-5 and J usage is TRBJ2-5, with D tentatively TRBD1 or TRBD2 (5 bases each). The CDR3 spans 13 residues. V lost 0 bases and J 4 bases, leaving 6 bases between the germline ends. Germline assignment: CDR1 MNHEY and CDR2 SVGAGI. DNA for the CDR3: TGTGCCAGCAGTTACTCCGGGGCAGAGACCCAGTACTTC. Translating it yields CASSYSGAETQYF.

The V and J genes are TRBV28 and TRBJ1-2, with a tentative D call TRBD1 (6 bases). The CDR3 is 14 amino acids. Per germline, CDR1 MDHEN and CDR2 SYDVKM. V lost 10 bases, J lost 8 bases, and 23 bases lay in between. The CDR3 sequence: CATPEGRGAKGYTF. CDR3 coding DNA: TGTGCCACCCCGGAGGGTCGGGGGGCCAAGGGCTACACCTTC.

The V and J genes are TRBV11-2 and TRBJ2-7; D is tentatively TRBD1 or TRBD2 (6 bases each). CDR3 length: 14 residues. V was clipped by 1 base and J by 6 bases, with 13 bases between them. Germline V gene data show CDR1 as SGHAT and CDR2 as FQNNGV. The CDR3 reads CASSLGGAKGEQYF. CDR3 sequence (DNA): TGTGCCAGCAGCTTAGGGGGGGCCAAGGGCGAGCAGTACTTC. Supplemented by reference TRBV11-2 and TRBJ2-7, the full variable domain reads EAGVAQSPRYKIIEKRQSVAFWCNPISGHATLYWYQQILGQGPKLLIQFQNNGVVDDSQLPKDRFSAERLKGVDSTLKIQPAKLEDSAVYLCASSLGGAKGEQYFGPGTRLTVT.

At least ten counts were recorded for this clonotype. The CDR3 DNA is TGTGCCAGCAGTCCTTGGACAAGTTACGAGCAGTACTTC. Residues: CASSPWTSYEQYF. The J gene is TRBJ2-7, the V gene TRBV12-3 or TRBV12-4; perhaps TRBD1 as D (5 bases). The V end was cut by 5 bases, the J end by 4 bases, with 12 bases between. The CDR3 length is 13 residues.

V gene TRBV15 combines with J gene TRBJ2-1, with D unclear. Germline CDR1 LNHNV, CDR2 YYDKDF (reference sequence). V was clipped by 1 base and J by 0 bases, with 13 bases between them. The CDR3 has 17 residues. The CDR3 protein is CATSRVNWADSYNEQFF. In DNA, the CDR3 is TGTGCCACCAGCAGAGTTAATTGGGCAGACTCCTACAATGAGCAGTTCTTC.

This clonotype was seen once. V usage is TRBV7-2 and J usage is TRBJ2-1, with D perhaps TRBD1 (5 bases). Germline CDR1 and CDR2: SGHTA and FQGNSA. The ends were cut back, 2 bases at V and 7 bases at J, with 12 bases in the middle. There are 14 residues in the CDR3. The CDR3 DNA sequence: TGTGCCAGCAGCTTACTAACAGGTGTTAATGAGCAGTTCTTC. Its translation: CASSLLTGVNEQFF.

This clonotype was counted a single time. This chain joins TRBV7-2 and TRBJ2-1; 8 nucleotides agree with TRBD2. The CDR3 runs 19 residues. The V and J ends lost 1 base and 0 bases, in that order; junction bases with no gene match: 11. In germline, CDR1 is SGHTA, CDR2 FQGNSA. The CDR3 bases are TGTGCCAGCAGCTTAGTGGCGGGGGGACACCTAACCTCCTACAATGAGCAGTTCTTC. It encodes CASSLVAGGHLTSYNEQFF.

This clonotype was observed once. The rearrangement joins TRBV7-3 to TRBJ2-7, with TRBD1 matching 8 bases. The CDR3 is 15 residues long. Per germline, CDR1 SGHTA and CDR2 FQGTGA. The ends lost 1 base at V and 4 bases at J; junction bases unmatched: 6. CDR3 sequence (DNA): TGTGCCAGCAGCTTAATCGGCACAGGGGGGTACGAGCAGTACTTC. Translation gives CASSLIGTGGYEQYF.

The rearrangement links TRBV20-1 to TRBJ2-7; 10 nucleotides agree with TRBD2. The junction had 4 bases not matched to a gene; V was cut back by 4 bases and J by 4 bases. This CDR3 contains 13 residues. CDR1 DFQATT and CDR2 SNEGSKA come from the germline V gene (reference sequence). The CDR3 reads CSATGTSDYEQYF. DNA of the CDR3: TGCAGTGCTACCGGGACTAGCGATTACGAGCAGTACTTC.